The 25 T cell receptor beta chains presented below share a single source sample, sequenced in a study of shared clonotypes between healthy human individuals. Sequenced by immunoSEQ multiplex PCR; TCRdb stores in-frame clones only, minus some. Among approximately 2.4 million clones, approximately 95% were seen once, and the ten largest hold 0.1% to 0.15%. The sample comprised naive CD4+ T cells sorted from blood. Regarding subset: CD45RA+ positively selected. These TCRs come from a man younger than 35 in good health.

V usage is TRBV30 and J usage is TRBJ1-5; D is undetermined. There are 13 residues in the CDR3. Deletions cut 0 bases from V and 4 bases from J, with 7 bases between. Germline lookup yields CDR1 GTSNPN and CDR2 SVGIG (reference sequence). Here the CDR3 reads CAWSVPANQPQHF. CDR3 sequence (DNA): TGTGCCTGGAGTGTACCTGCGAATCAGCCCCAGCATTTT.

This clone has a handful of counts. V is TRBV10-3 and J is TRBJ2-2; either TRBD1 or TRBD2 may fit D (5 bases each). V lost 5 bases to trimming and J lost 1 base, with 11 bases between them. Germline CDR1 is ENHRY and CDR2 is SYGVKD. This CDR3 spans 15 amino acids. The CDR3 DNA follows: TGTGCCATCAGTAGGGGACGAAGGAACACCGGGGAGCTGTTTTTT. It yields the protein CAISRGRRNTGELFF.

The chain's CDR3 is CAIRDFKNTEAFF. As DNA, the CDR3 is TGTGCCATCAGAGACTTCAAGAACACTGAAGCTTTCTTT. This chain uses TRBV10-3 with TRBJ1-1; D uncertain. CDR3 size: 13 residues. The V and J ends lost 6 bases and 1 base respectively, with 9 bases between them. Germline CDR1 ENHRY, CDR2 SYGVKD.

The rearrangement uses TRBV29-1 and TRBJ1-5; TRBD1 agrees at 7 bases. Trimming at V came to 3 bases and at J to 4 bases, leaving 9 bases not matched to a gene. There are 15 residues in the CDR3. Germline values: CDR1 SQVTM, CDR2 ANQGSEA. The chain's CDR3 is CSVDLRTGPNQPQHF. The DNA for the CDR3 is TGCAGCGTTGATCTTAGGACAGGCCCTAATCAGCCCCAGCATTTT. Full variable domain (outside the CDR3, taken from reference TRBV29-1 and TRBJ1-5): SAVISQKPSRDICQRGTSLTIQCQVDSQVTMMFWYRQQPGQSLTLIATANQGSEATYESGFVIDKFPISRPNLTFSTLTVSNMSPEDSSIYLCSVDLRTGPNQPQHFGDGTRLSIL.

The gene calls are TRBV4-1 and TRBJ2-1, with 14 bases matching TRBD2. CDR3 size: 16 residues. The junction had 7 bases not matched to a gene; V was cut back by 3 bases and J by 9 bases. In germline, CDR1 is MGHRA, CDR2 YSYEKL. CDR3 sequence (DNA): TGCGCCAGCAGCCAGCGACTAGCGGGAGGGCGGGGTGAGCAGTTCTTC. It codes for CASSQRLAGGRGEQFF.

The sample holds one count of this clone. Other DNA sequences in this sample translate to the same CDR3. The V gene is TRBV7-2, the J gene TRBJ2-7; D is unresolved. V lost 5 bases and J 4 bases, leaving 9 bases between the germline ends. The germline V gene has CDR1 SGHTA and CDR2 FQGNSA. The CDR3 runs to 12 residues. The CDR3 sequence is CASSPSSYEQYF. In nucleotides, the CDR3 is TGTGCCAGCAGCCCCTCTAGTTACGAGCAGTACTTC.

This clone was observed a single time. This chain joins TRBV27 and TRBJ2-5, with TRBD1 as a possible D gene (6 bases). Germline CDR1 reads MNHEY; CDR2 reads SMNVEV (reference sequence). Deletions cut 5 bases from V and 4 bases from J, with 14 bases between. The CDR3 has 14 residues. CDR3 bases: TGTGCCAGCAGTCACCACAGGGATTTAGAGACCCAGTACTTC. As protein: CASSHHRDLETQYF.

This chain uses TRBV5-6 with TRBJ2-2; perhaps D is TRBD1 or TRBD2 (5 bases each). V was trimmed by 4 bases and J by 9 bases, leaving 13 bases between them. The germline gives CDR1 SGHDT, CDR2 YYEEEE. The CDR3 totals 13 residues. CDR3 protein: CASSPRWGRELFF. The DNA for the CDR3 is TGTGCCAGCAGCCCCCGATGGGGGAGGGAGCTGTTTTTT.

V is TRBV5-1 and J is TRBJ1-2; 9 bases are a match to TRBD1. V trimming: 4 bases; J trimming: 5 bases; junction bases outside the gene matches: 3. Germline CDR1 is SGHRS and CDR2 is YFSETQ. This CDR3 contains 13 residues. This chain's CDR3 is CASSRGTGYGYTF. The CDR3 DNA is TGCGCCAGCAGCCGAGGGACAGGGTATGGCTACACCTTC.

The V and J genes are TRBV7-2 and TRBJ1-6; D unresolved. The germline gives CDR1 SGHTA, CDR2 FQGNSA. V was clipped by 2 bases and J by 7 bases, with 6 bases between them. The CDR3 has 13 amino acids. The CDR3 here is CASSLFQNSPLHF. The CDR3 DNA follows: TGTGCCAGCAGCTTATTTCAGAATTCACCCCTCCACTTT.

The DNA of the CDR3 is TGTGCCAGCAGCCCATTACAGGGGCTTTTTGGAAACACCATATATTTT. Its translation is CASSPLQGLFGNTIYF. V usage is TRBV7-9 and J usage is TRBJ1-3; 7 bases fit TRBD1. Germline CDR1 and CDR2: SEHNR and FQNEAQ (reference sequence). V was clipped by 5 bases and J by 3 bases; unmatched bases: 10. This CDR3 region has 16 residues.

Only one count was recorded for this clone. V is TRBV7-9 and J is TRBJ1-1, with D unresolved. From germline, CDR1 is SEHNR and CDR2 FQNEAQ (reference sequence). The CDR3 runs 13 residues. V was shortened by 0 bases and J by 8 bases, with 10 bases between the two germline ends. The CDR3: CASSLALAGEAFF. The CDR3 nucleotides read TGTGCCAGCAGCTTAGCCCTCGCAGGAGAAGCTTTCTTT.

The chain employs TRBV6-1 and TRBJ2-7; D unresolved. CDR1 and CDR2 from the germline V gene are MNHNS and SASEGT. The V end lost 3 bases, the J end lost 9 bases, and 18 bases lay between the germline ends. The CDR3 runs to 14 residues. CDR3 amino acids: CASSEEGPRSLQYF. The CDR3 DNA reads as TGTGCCAGCAGTGAGGAAGGACCGCGGAGCTTGCAGTACTTC.

The chain uses TRBV10-3 and TRBJ1-2; maybe TRBD1 (5 bases). CDR3 length: 14 residues. The V gene's germline CDR1 is ENHRY and CDR2 SYGVKD. V gave up 3 bases and J gave up 4 bases, with 12 bases separating them. The CDR3 DNA reads TGTGCCATCAGTGAAGAGGGGCAGCTCTATGGCTACACCTTC. Translating gives CAISEEGQLYGYTF.

The V call is TRBV10-3, the J call TRBJ1-3, with D unresolved. Per germline, CDR1 ENHRY and CDR2 SYGVKD. V was pared by 0 bases and J by 0 bases, with 9 bases between. CDR3 length: 16 amino acids. The CDR3 nucleotides read TGTGCCATCAGTGAGTCAGGGAAGGGCTCTGGAAACACCATATATTTT. It is translated as CAISESGKGSGNTIYF.

The chain links TRBV6-5 to TRBJ2-1; 11 positions match TRBD1. The length of the CDR3 is 15 residues. J was trimmed by 8 bases and V by 4 bases; bases with no gene match: 7. Germline V lookup: CDR1 MNHEY, CDR2 SVGAGI. The CDR3 here is CASSSPDRGRHEQFF. The CDR3 nucleotides read TGTGCCAGCAGTTCTCCGGACAGGGGGCGGCATGAGCAGTTCTTC.

CDR3 nucleotide sequence: TGCGCCAGCAGGCGGGATCTTACCGGCAATCAGCCCCAGCATTTT. Protein: CASRRDLTGNQPQHF. V gene TRBV5-1 combines with J gene TRBJ1-5; D remains ambiguous. This CDR3 has 15 amino acids. Trimming took 5 bases from V and 2 from J, leaving 14 bases between them. Germline loops: CDR1 SGHRS, CDR2 YFSETQ.

This clone was found once. At the DNA level, this CDR3 is encoded by other sequences in the same sample as well. V and J are TRBV2 and TRBJ2-5, with TRBD1 matching over 7 bases. The CDR3 length is 13 residues. Germline lookup yields CDR1 SNHLY and CDR2 FYNNEI. J lost 1 base, V lost 10 bases, and 6 bases had no gene match. The CDR3 sequence: CATTQGFQETQYF. In DNA, the CDR3 is TGTGCCACAACACAGGGGTTCCAAGAGACCCAGTACTTC.

The sample holds one count of this clone. The chain uses TRBV7-3 and TRBJ1-1, with 11 bases lining up with TRBD1. This CDR3 has 15 residues. Looked up from germline, CDR1 is SGHTA and CDR2 is FQGTGA. V was clipped by 5 bases and J by 11 bases; unmatched bases: 13. The CDR3 loop is CASSPAGQGAPAAFF. The DNA for the CDR3 is TGTGCCAGCAGCCCAGCTGGACAGGGGGCCCCGGCCGCTTTCTTT.

The count of this clone is one. The CDR3 region has the DNA TGTGCCTGGAGTGTACCGGGTCTAGCGGGAGTTAAAAACATTCAGTACTTC. Translated, it gives CAWSVPGLAGVKNIQYF. The chain couples TRBV30 to TRBJ2-4; 10 nucleotides match TRBD2. V lost 0 bases, J lost 4 bases, and 9 bases stayed unmatched. Germline lookup yields CDR1 GTSNPN and CDR2 SVGIG (reference sequence). The CDR3 is 17 residues long.

The chain recombines TRBV5-4 with TRBJ2-3; 13 bases line up with TRBD2. This CDR3 spans 17 amino acids. Per the germline V gene, CDR1 is SGHNT and CDR2 is YYREEE (reference sequence). The V segment lost 4 bases and the J segment 1 base; nucleotides outside the gene matches: 6. CDR3 amino acids: CASSQGLAGAGTDTQYF. CDR3 in DNA: TGTGCCAGCAGCCAAGGACTAGCGGGGGCGGGCACAGATACGCAGTATTTT. The whole variable domain, filled in from reference TRBV5-4 and TRBJ2-3, reads ETGVTQSPTHLIKTRGQQVTLRCSSQSGHNTVSWYQQALGQGPQFIFQYYREEENGRGNFPPRFSGLQFPNYSSELNVNALELDDSALYLCASSQGLAGAGTDTQYFGPGTRLTVL.

In the case of this clone: This CDR3 is also generated by other DNA sequences in the sample. This chain connects TRBV28 to TRBJ2-7, with TRBD1 identical over 10 bases. Looked up from germline, CDR1 is MDHEN and CDR2 is SYDVKM. This CDR3 has 13 residues. Trimming took 5 bases from V and 7 from J; bases not matched to a gene: 5. CDR3 bases: TGTGCCAGCAGTCCCGGACAGGGGGGGGAGCAGTACTTC. Amino acid sequence: CASSPGQGGEQYF.

In the case of this clone: This same CDR3 is encoded by further DNA sequences in the sample. The rearrangement links TRBV2 to TRBJ2-5, with TRBD1 identical over 7 bases. Germline V lookup: CDR1 SNHLY, CDR2 FYNNEI. The V segment lost 4 bases and the J segment 5 bases; nucleotides outside the gene matches: 4. The CDR3 contains 13 residues. CDR3: CASSGQGRETQYF. In DNA, the CDR3 is TGTGCCAGCAGTGGACAGGGCCGGGAGACCCAGTACTTC.

This chain connects TRBV9 to TRBJ2-1; TRBD2 might be the D (5 bases). Trimming took off 2 bases at V and 4 bases at J, with 10 bases between the two ends. Germline values: CDR1 SGDLS, CDR2 YYNGEE. The CDR3 has 14 residues. CDR3 DNA sequence: TGTGCCAGCAGCGTGAGCGGACCTTACAATGAGCAGTTCTTC. This translates into CASSVSGPYNEQFF.

V is TRBV5-6 and J is TRBJ2-5; D might be TRBD2 (6 bases). Trimming pared 0 bases from V and 1 base from J, leaving 13 bases between. The germline V gene encodes CDR1 SGHDT and CDR2 YYEEEE. The CDR3 contains 16 residues. CDR3 amino acids: CASSLGRAGTQETQYF. DNA of the CDR3: TGTGCCAGCAGCTTGGGGCGGGCGGGGACCCAAGAGACCCAGTACTTC.